A selection of T cell receptor beta chains follows, all from one sample in a study of blood T cell repertoires in COVID-19. Only in-frame clones appear in the TCRdb table, and some are missing; sequencing was by immunoSEQ multiplex PCR. The repertoire includes some 170,000 clones, around 79% of them detected once, and roughly 28% sits in the top ten. The material sequenced was peripheral blood. Receptors originate from a woman aged 70-85 years with acute or convalescent COVID-19. CDR3s include the opening cysteine and the closing phenylalanine or tryptophan. D genes are given only for firm matches. Size tells how often a clone was seen (once, few, many) or the class of an expanded clone, and some rows leave it out.

V gene	J gene	D gene	clone size	CDR3 DNA	CDR3 protein
TRBV10-3	TRBJ2-1	.	.	TGTGCCATCAGTGCCGGACAGCAGGATGAGCAGTTCTTC	CAISAGQQDEQFF
TRBV15	TRBJ2-3	TRBD2	.	TGTGCCACCAGCAGAGATAAGGGAGCGGGAGGTGGTACGCAGTATTTT	CATSRDKGAGGGTQYF
TRBV5-4	TRBJ2-1	TRBD2	.	TGTGCCAGCAGCTTTTTCGCGGCACTAGCGGGAGGGCTCAATGAGCAGTTCTTC	CASSFFAALAGGLNEQFF
TRBV6-5	TRBJ2-4	.	.	TGTGCCAGCAGTTACACCCAGGATCACATTCAGTACTTC	CASSYTQDHIQYF
TRBV5-6	TRBJ2-1	TRBD2	.	TGTGCCAGCAGCTTAACCAGCGGGAGGTGGAGTGTCAATGAGCAGTTCTTC	CASSLTSGRWSVNEQFF
TRBV5-1	TRBJ1-2	TRBD1	many	TGCGCCAGCAGCTTGGGACAGGGGAGAAGCTACACCTTC	CASSLGQGRSYTF
TRBV7-2	TRBJ2-1	TRBD2	.	TGTGCCAGCAGCGGTAGCGGGGGCTGGAATGAGCAGTTCTTC	CASSGSGGWNEQFF
TRBV15	TRBJ2-1	TRBD2	once	TGTGCCACCAGCAGAGATCCCCCCGCGGGAGGAAACAATGAGCAGTTCTTC	CATSRDPPAGGNNEQFF
TRBV5-6	TRBJ1-5	TRBD1	.	TGTGCCAGCAGCTCCCGGACAGGACTTACGCCCCAGCATTTT	CASSSRTGLTPQHF
TRBV3-1/TRBV3-2	TRBJ2-7	TRBD1	once	TGTGCCAGCAGCCTAGGGACAGTAGGCCTTTACGAGCAGTACTTC	CASSLGTVGLYEQYF
TRBV11-2	TRBJ1-4	.	.	TGTGCCAGCAGCTTAAACAGGGAAAATGAAAAACTGTTTTTT	CASSLNRENEKLFF
TRBV6-1	TRBJ2-5	.	.	TGTGCCAGCAGTGAAGGAAAGGGGTTATACCAAGAGACCCAGTACTTC	CASSEGKGLYQETQYF
TRBV4-1	TRBJ1-4	TRBD1	few	TGCGCCAGCAGCCAGGGCCCACACAGGGGAACTAATGAAAAACTGTTTTTT	CASSQGPHRGTNEKLFF
TRBV13	TRBJ2-1	TRBD2	.	TGTGCCAGCAGCAACCGAGCGGGAGGGCAAGATTTCGATGAGCAGTTCTTC	CASSNRAGGQDFDEQFF
TRBV27	TRBJ1-5	TRBD1	.	TGTGCCAGCAGTCAATCCGGGACAGGGCGTACTCAGCCCCAGCATTTT	CASSQSGTGRTQPQHF
TRBV15	TRBJ2-1	TRBD2	few	TGTGCCACCAGCAGAGCCCCGCGGGGGACCCTCAATGAGCAGTTCTTC	CATSRAPRGTLNEQFF
TRBV7-9	TRBJ2-7	.	.	TGTGCCAGCAGCTTCGACGAGCAGTACTTC	CASSFDEQYF